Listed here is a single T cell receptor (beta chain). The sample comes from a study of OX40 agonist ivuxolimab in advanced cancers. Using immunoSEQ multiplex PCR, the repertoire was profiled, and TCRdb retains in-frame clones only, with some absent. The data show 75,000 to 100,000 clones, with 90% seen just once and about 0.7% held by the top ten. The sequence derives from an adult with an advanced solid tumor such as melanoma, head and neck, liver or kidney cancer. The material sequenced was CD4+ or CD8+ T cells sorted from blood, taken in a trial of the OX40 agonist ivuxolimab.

CDR3 in amino acids: CASSAQLAGRADTQYF. The CDR3 region has the DNA TGTGCCAGCAGCGCACAGCTAGCGGGGCGGGCAGATACGCAGTATTTT. The chain is built from TRBV9 and TRBJ2-3; 9 bases are shared with TRBD2. Germline values: CDR1 SGDLS, CDR2 YYNGEE. The V gene end was trimmed by 3 bases and the J gene end by 4 bases; junction bases not matched to a gene: 9. The CDR3 spans 16 residues.